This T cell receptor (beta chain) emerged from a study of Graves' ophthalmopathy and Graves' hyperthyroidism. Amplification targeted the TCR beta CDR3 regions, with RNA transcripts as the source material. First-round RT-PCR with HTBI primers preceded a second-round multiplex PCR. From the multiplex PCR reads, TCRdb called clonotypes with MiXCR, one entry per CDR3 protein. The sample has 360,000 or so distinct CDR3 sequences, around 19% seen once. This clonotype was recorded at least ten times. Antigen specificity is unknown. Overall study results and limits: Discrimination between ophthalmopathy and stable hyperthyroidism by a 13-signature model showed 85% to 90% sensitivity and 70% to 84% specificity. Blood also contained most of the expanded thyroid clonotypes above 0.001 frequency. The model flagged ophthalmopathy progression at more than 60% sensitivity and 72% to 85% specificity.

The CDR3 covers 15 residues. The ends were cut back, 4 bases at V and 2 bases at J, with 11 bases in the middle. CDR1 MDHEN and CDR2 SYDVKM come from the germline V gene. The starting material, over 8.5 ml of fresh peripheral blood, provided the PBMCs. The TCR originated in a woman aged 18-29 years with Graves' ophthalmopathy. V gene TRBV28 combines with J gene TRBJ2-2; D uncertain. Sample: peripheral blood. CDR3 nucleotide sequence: TGTGCCAGCAGTTCCAGCCGCTTCAACACCGGGGAGCTGTTTTTT. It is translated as CASSSSRFNTGELFF.